This record covers a single TCR beta chain. Antigen unknown. The germline V and J ends were trimmed by 2 bases and 1 base, with 5 bases remaining between them. The CDR3 contains 13 residues. Germline CDR1 and CDR2: SNHLY and FYNNEI. The data derive from a study of shared clonotypes between healthy human individuals. Study findings and constraints: Around 5% of naive CD4 clonotypes were shared across a few donors. With few donors, the genetic and exposure-history diversity represented was limited.

Assay used: immunoSEQ multiplex PCR; TCRdb lists only in-frame clones, some missing. The sample gives fewer than 400,000 clones, over 65% of which show up once; 10% is in the top ten. The sequence derives from a young man in good health. The sequencing sample was made of memory CD4+ T cells sorted from blood. Subset defined: CD45RA-negative fraction. This chain links TRBV2 with TRBJ1-1, with D unclear. The DNA for the CDR3 is TGTGCCAGCAGTGAAACGGGGAACACTGAAGCTTTCTTT. Encoded protein: CASSETGNTEAFF.